These 8 T cell receptor beta chains share one sample of origin, sequenced in a study of patients and donors after allogeneic stem cell transplantation. TCRdb recomputed calls from the RT-PCR reads with MiXCR, one row per CDR3 protein. The table has 10,000 to 15,000 distinct CDR3 sequences, 20% to 25% seen once; the top ten hold 40% to 65%. Input material: blood, either unsorted or a sorted T cell fraction (not recorded which). All receptors come from a human donor who was either an allogeneic HSCT recipient or a stem cell or donor lymphocyte infusion donor (not recorded which). It is not recorded whose cells these are; they may come from a transplant donor.

This clonotype was recorded a few times. The V gene is TRBV7-9, the J gene TRBJ1-2, with 7 positions matching TRBD1. The germline V gene has CDR1 SEHNR and CDR2 FQNEAQ (reference sequence). J was trimmed by 5 bases and V by 3 bases; bases with no gene match: 3. This CDR3 has 13 residues. The DNA of the CDR3 is TGTGCCAGCAGCTTGACAGGGCTGTATGGCTACACCTTC. This sequence encodes CASSLTGLYGYTF.

This clonotype was picked up many times. The chain recombines TRBV7-2 with TRBJ1-1; D remains unclear. The V gene's germline CDR1 is SGHTA and CDR2 FQGNSA. The CDR3 is made up of 13 amino acids. Trimming took off 1 base at V and 4 bases at J, with 7 bases between the two ends. CDR3 sequence: CASSLVWGTEAFF. In DNA, the CDR3 is TGTGCCAGCAGCTTAGTGTGGGGCACTGAAGCTTTCTTT.

This clonotype qualifies as medium-sized. The genes are TRBV12-3 or TRBV12-4 and TRBJ1-2, with 8 bases matching TRBD1. The CDR3 runs to 13 residues. The junction had 10 bases not matched to a gene; V was cut back by 8 bases and J by 8 bases. The CDR3 bases are TGTGCCAGCGGACCCCAGGGGGCCAACGGCTACACCTTC. It yields the protein CASGPQGANGYTF.

The chain joins TRBV12-3 or TRBV12-4 to TRBJ1-4; D unclear. The V and J ends lost 6 bases and 8 bases respectively, with 13 bases between them. This CDR3 is 13 amino acids long. CDR3 coding DNA: TGTGCCAGCAGCTCGACCCGGATGGAAAAACTGTTTTTT. This encodes CASSSTRMEKLFF.

This clonotype has a handful of counts. The chain uses TRBV30 and TRBJ1-1; D unclear. CDR1 GTSNPN and CDR2 SVGIG come from the germline V gene (reference sequence). Trimming stripped 1 base from V and 1 base from J, with 10 bases between. The CDR3 loop spans 14 amino acids. Written as DNA, the CDR3 is TGTGCCTGGAGTGCTCTGACACCGAACACTGAAGCTTTCTTT. It translates to CAWSALTPNTEAFF. Looking up the rest from reference TRBV30 and TRBJ1-1 gives the full variable domain: SQTIHQWPATLVQPVGSPLSLECTVEGTSNPNLYWYRQAAGRGLQLLFYSVGIGQISSEVPQNLSASRPQDRQFILSSKKLLLSDSGFYLCAWSALTPNTEAFFGQGTRLTVV.

The chain recombines TRBV20-1 with TRBJ2-1; D not certain. CDR3 size: 14 residues. The V gene's germline CDR1 is DFQATT and CDR2 SNEGSKA (reference sequence). The V and J ends lost 8 bases and 4 bases respectively, with 18 bases between them. CDR3 in DNA: TGCAGTTCCTCTCTATTACCCGAATACAATGAGCAGTTCTTC. Protein: CSSSLLPEYNEQFF.

Only a few counts were recorded for this clonotype. The genes are TRBV6-6 and TRBJ1-6, with TRBD1 matching over 7 bases. The CDR3 totals 16 residues. With 2 bases clipped from V and 3 bases from J, the junction kept 4 bases outside the gene matches. CDR1 is MNHNY and CDR2 is SVGAGI in the germline V gene (reference sequence). The CDR3, as DNA: TGTGCCAGCAGTTACCTGACAGGGCTCTATAATTCACCCCTCCACTTT. It codes for CASSYLTGLYNSPLHF.

This clonotype occurred a few times. V gene TRBV5-1 combines with J gene TRBJ1-2, with 9 nucleotides matching TRBD1. The CDR3 is 18 residues long. J was trimmed by 0 bases and V by 1 base; bases with no gene match: 10. Germline lookup yields CDR1 SGHRS and CDR2 YFSETQ. CDR3 protein: CASSLRDREETANYGYTF. The CDR3 DNA reads TGCGCCAGCAGCTTGCGGGACAGGGAAGAGACAGCTAACTATGGCTACACCTTC.